Below are 14 T cell receptor beta chains sequenced from a single sample in a study of T-cell memory formation after mild COVID-19. TCRdb itself ran the 5' RACE reads through MiXCR, one entry per CDR3 protein. The profile shows roughly 110,000 distinct CDR3 sequences, around 12% of them singletons. Sequenced input: PBMCs or a T cell subset sorted from them (not recorded which). All receptors derive from an adult woman who had mild COVID-19 (a few samples of this study predate the infection). Cell type and time point are not known.

This clonotype was detected many times. V gene TRBV7-9 combines with J gene TRBJ2-1, with D possibly being TRBD1 (6 bases). The germline V and J ends were trimmed by 5 bases and 6 bases, with 11 bases remaining between them. Germline CDR1 is SEHNR and CDR2 is FQNEAQ (reference sequence). This CDR3 is built from 13 residues. The CDR3 nucleotides are TGTGCCAGCAGCCCAAGGGGGTCCAATGAGCAGTTCTTC. This gives the protein CASSPRGSNEQFF.

The chain joins TRBV4-2 to TRBJ1-1; D is unclear. Germline V gene sequence: CDR1 LGHNA, CDR2 YNFKEQ. This CDR3 contains 15 residues. The ends were cut back, 1 base at V and 0 bases at J, with 9 bases in the middle. CDR3 in amino acids: CASSQAEALNTEAFF. The CDR3 DNA follows: TGTGCCAGCAGCCAAGCTGAGGCGCTGAACACTGAAGCTTTCTTT.

This clonotype showed up just once. V gene TRBV15 combines with J gene TRBJ2-5; no clear D gene. V shed 0 bases and J shed 3 bases, with 8 bases lying between them. CDR3 length: 14 residues. CDR1 and CDR2 from the germline V gene are LNHNV and YYDKDF (reference sequence). CDR3 DNA sequence: TGTGCCACCAGCAGAGACAGAACCAAAGAGACCCAGTACTTC. Translating it yields CATSRDRTKETQYF.

The chain employs TRBV28 and TRBJ2-7; possibly TRBD1 for D (5 bases). CDR1 and CDR2 (germline): MDHEN, SYDVKM. The CDR3 has 12 amino acids. Between the trimmed V and J ends, which lost 6 bases and 6 bases, there was a span of 12 bases. CDR3: CASRYGHSEQYF. CDR3 sequence (DNA): TGTGCCAGCAGATACGGACATAGCGAGCAGTACTTC.

The J gene is TRBJ1-1, the V gene TRBV7-9, with 7 nucleotides matching TRBD1. The CDR3 runs to 11 residues. J gave up 13 bases and V 5 bases, and 7 bases lay outside the gene matches. Germline V lookup: CDR1 SEHNR, CDR2 FQNEAQ (reference sequence). CDR3 region: CASSRQGWDFF. For the CDR3, the DNA is TGTGCCAGCAGCAGACAGGGATGGGATTTCTTT.

The chain uses TRBV6-6 and TRBJ1-4; D is possibly TRBD1 (5 bases). Trimming removed 3 bases from V and 8 bases from J, with 13 bases in between. Germline CDR1 reads MNHNY; CDR2 reads SVGAGI (reference sequence). The CDR3 extends over 14 amino acids. In nucleotides, the CDR3 is TGTGCCAGCAGTTATGTGGGGGTGGAGGAAAAACTGTTTTTT. Protein product: CASSYVGVEEKLFF.

This chain joins TRBV27 and TRBJ2-7; possibly TRBD2 for D (7 bases). The V end was cut by 2 bases, the J end by 1 base, with 12 bases between. CDR1 is MNHEY and CDR2 is SMNVEV in the germline V gene (reference sequence). The CDR3 runs to 15 residues. CDR3: CASSLRGAGSYEQYF. The CDR3 DNA is TGTGCCAGCAGTTTACGGGGGGCAGGGTCCTACGAGCAGTACTTC.

This clonotype appeared a few times. The chain is built from TRBV4-3 and TRBJ2-7; tentatively, D is TRBD2 (6 bases). V lost 1 base and J 3 bases, leaving 10 bases between the germline ends. The germline V gene encodes CDR1 LGHNA and CDR2 YSLEER. This CDR3 has 14 amino acids. The CDR3 DNA reads as TGCGCCAGCAGCCAAGTTGCCGGGGGCTACGAGCAGTACTTC. This codes for CASSQVAGGYEQYF.

The sample holds a few counts of this clonotype. The CDR3 DNA follows: TGTGCCAGCAGTTACTCGGGAAAGGATTTCTTT. Protein sequence: CASSYSGKDFF. This chain uses TRBV6-5 with TRBJ1-1; no clear D. Trimming left V 0 bases short and J 13 bases short, with 9 bases between. Per the germline V gene, CDR1 is MNHEY and CDR2 is SVGAGI. The CDR3 is 11 residues long.

In its sample, this clonotype was seen a few times. The chain couples TRBV5-1 to TRBJ2-1; D remains ambiguous. The V gene's germline CDR1 is SGHRS and CDR2 YFSETQ. The V end was cut by 1 base, the J end by 2 bases, with 7 bases between. CDR3 length equals 14 residues. DNA for the CDR3: TGCGCCAGCAGCTTGCAAGCGCCCTACAATGAGCAGTTCTTC. This encodes CASSLQAPYNEQFF.

This clonotype occurred a few times. The chain joins TRBV27 to TRBJ2-1, with TRBD2 matching over 10 bases. V shed 4 bases and J 6 bases; nucleotides not matched to a gene: 9. Germline CDR1 reads MNHEY; CDR2 reads SMNVEV (reference sequence). There are 16 residues in the CDR3. CDR3: CASSYRAGGPLNEQFF. CDR3 sequence (DNA): TGTGCCAGCAGTTACCGAGCGGGAGGGCCCCTCAATGAGCAGTTCTTC.

This clonotype occurred many times. V gene TRBV30 combines with J gene TRBJ2-2; D remains unclear. V lost 0 bases to trimming and J lost 6 bases, with 11 bases between them. The germline V gene encodes CDR1 GTSNPN and CDR2 SVGIG (reference sequence). This CDR3 comprises 14 residues. CDR3 amino acids: CAWSVMEYAGELFF. The DNA for the CDR3 is TGTGCCTGGAGTGTAATGGAGTACGCCGGGGAGCTGTTTTTT.

In this sample, this clonotype turned up a few times. The chain has TRBV9 and TRBJ2-7; D gene unclear. V was clipped by 0 bases and J by 6 bases, with 13 bases between them. Germline lookup yields CDR1 SGDLS and CDR2 YYNGEE. The CDR3 is 14 amino acids. In DNA, the CDR3 is TGTGCCAGCAGCGTAGAAAGCGCGTCCAGCGAGCAGTACTTC. It is translated as CASSVESASSEQYF.

J is TRBJ2-1 and V is TRBV7-8; 11 nucleotides match TRBD2. Losses at the gene ends were 5 bases for V and 2 bases for J; bases not matched to a gene: 5. The CDR3 sequence is 16 residues long. Germline-derived CDR1 and CDR2 are SGHVS and FQNEAQ. This chain's CDR3 is CASSLTSGGAYNEQFF. In DNA form, the CDR3 reads TGTGCCAGCAGCCTCACTAGCGGGGGAGCCTACAATGAGCAGTTCTTC. The variable domain in full, with the rest retrieved from reference TRBV7-8 and TRBJ2-1, is GAGVSQSPRYKVAKRGQDVALRCDPISGHVSLFWYQQALGQGPEFLTYFQNEAQLDKSGLPSDRFFAERPEGSVSTLKIQRTQQEDSAVYLCASSLTSGGAYNEQFFGPGTRLTVL.